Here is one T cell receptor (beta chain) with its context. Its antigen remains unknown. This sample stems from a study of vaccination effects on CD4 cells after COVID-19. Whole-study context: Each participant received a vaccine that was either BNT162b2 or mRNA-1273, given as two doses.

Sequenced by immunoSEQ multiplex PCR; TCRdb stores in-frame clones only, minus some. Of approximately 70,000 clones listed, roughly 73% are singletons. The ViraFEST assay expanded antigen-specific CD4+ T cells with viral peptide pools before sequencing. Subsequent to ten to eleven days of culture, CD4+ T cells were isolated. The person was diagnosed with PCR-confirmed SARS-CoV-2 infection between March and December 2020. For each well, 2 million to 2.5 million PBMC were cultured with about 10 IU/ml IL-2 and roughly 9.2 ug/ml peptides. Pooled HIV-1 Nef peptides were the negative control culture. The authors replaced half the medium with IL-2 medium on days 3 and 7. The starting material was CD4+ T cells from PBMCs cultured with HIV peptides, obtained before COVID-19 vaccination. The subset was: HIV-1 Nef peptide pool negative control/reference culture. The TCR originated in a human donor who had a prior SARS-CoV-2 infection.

CDR3 in amino acids: CASSLWDRGGRGELFF. As DNA, the CDR3 is TGTGCCAGCAGCTTGTGGGACAGGGGCGGACGCGGGGAGCTGTTTTTT. The genes are TRBV5-6 and TRBJ2-2, with 10 bases that match TRBD1. Looked up from germline, CDR1 is SGHDT and CDR2 is YYEEEE. V dropped 1 base and J dropped 7; count of bases not matched to a gene: 7. The CDR3 is 16 residues long. Looking up the rest from reference TRBV5-6 and TRBJ2-2 gives the full variable domain: DAGVTQSPTHLIKTRGQQVTLRCSPKSGHDTVSWYQQALGQGPQFIFQYYEEEERQRGNFPDRFSGHQFPNYSSELNVNALLLGDSALYLCASSLWDRGGRGELFFGEGSRLTVL.